One and the same sample provided the 32 T cell receptor beta chains below, sequenced in a study of control samples from healthy donors and cancer patients. Here immunoSEQ multiplex PCR was the method, and the copy in TCRdb shows in-frame clones only, minus some. In the table there are 250,000 to 300,000 clones, roughly 87% of which are singletons. The sample taken for sequencing was PBMCs. These receptors were collected from an older woman with lung cancer.

The V call is TRBV3-1 (or the pseudogene TRBV3-2), the J call TRBJ1-6; no clear D. The CDR3 is 18 amino acids. Germline assignment: CDR1 LGHDT and CDR2 YNNKEL (reference sequence). The V gene lost 5 bases and the J gene lost 0 bases, with 17 bases spanning the gap. The CDR3 spells CASSNNLLGSSYNSPLHF. The CDR3 nucleotides read TGTGCCAGCAGCAATAACCTCCTAGGGAGCTCCTATAATTCACCCCTCCACTTT.

The chain has TRBV11-2 and TRBJ2-3; D is ambiguous. Trimming pared 1 base from V and 4 bases from J, leaving 9 bases between. The germline V gene has CDR1 SGHAT and CDR2 FQNNGV. The CDR3 length is 14 residues. The CDR3 nucleotides read TGTGCCAGCAGCTTAGTTTACGGACCAGATACGCAGTATTTT. It translates to CASSLVYGPDTQYF.

This chain uses TRBV7-9 with TRBJ2-5, with D perhaps given as TRBD1 or TRBD2 (6 bases each). Per the germline V gene, CDR1 is SEHNR and CDR2 is FQNEAQ (reference sequence). V was cut by 2 bases and J by 5 bases, with 15 bases left in between. The CDR3 contains 15 residues. Here the CDR3 reads CASSLRGAPLETQYF. Here the CDR3 DNA reads TGTGCCAGCAGCTTAAGGGGGGCGCCCCTGGAGACCCAGTACTTC.

The chain has TRBV15 and TRBJ2-1, with D maybe TRBD2 (5 bases). Trimming left V 2 bases short and J 2 bases short, with 10 bases between. Germline-derived CDR1 and CDR2 are LNHNV and YYDKDF (reference sequence). The CDR3 runs 15 residues. The CDR3 protein is CATSRHTGAYNEQFF. The DNA for the CDR3 is TGTGCCACCAGCAGACATACCGGGGCCTACAATGAGCAGTTCTTC.

V and J are TRBV7-9 and TRBJ1-5; D possibly corresponds to TRBD1 (6 bases). CDR1 SEHNR and CDR2 FQNEAQ come from the germline V gene (reference sequence). Trimming stripped 5 bases from V and 4 bases from J, with 12 bases between. This CDR3 comprises 14 residues. CDR3 nucleotide sequence: TGTGCCAGCAGCAAGGGGGGAGCAAATCAGCCCCAGCATTTT. It specifies CASSKGGANQPQHF.

The chain has TRBV5-1 and TRBJ1-5; D uncertain. CDR1 and CDR2 from the germline V gene are SGHRS and YFSETQ. This CDR3 comprises 15 residues. Trimming stripped 2 bases from V and 4 bases from J, with 13 bases between. The CDR3 here is CASSFDGDGNQPQHF. CDR3 coding DNA: TGCGCCAGCAGCTTTGACGGGGATGGGAATCAGCCCCAGCATTTT.

The chain recombines TRBV6-6 with TRBJ2-7; no firm D call. V was trimmed by 5 bases and J by 2 bases, leaving 16 bases between them. Germline CDR1 MNHNY, CDR2 SVGAGI (reference sequence). The length of the CDR3 is 15 residues. CDR3 DNA: TGTGCCAGCAGTGCTTCTAGTTTCCCTACCTACGAGCAGTACTTC. Its translation is CASSASSFPTYEQYF.

The J gene is TRBJ1-4, the V gene TRBV15; a possible D gene is TRBD1 (6 bases). This CDR3 region has 16 residues. V was cut by 5 bases and J by 1 base, with 14 bases left in between. Germline V CDR1 and CDR2: LNHNV, YYDKDF (reference sequence). CDR3 coding DNA: TGTGCCACCAGCGGGGGCCCGGGCGGAACTAATGAAAAACTGTTTTTT. Translated: CATSGGPGGTNEKLFF.

This chain joins TRBV7-2 and TRBJ1-2; D remains ambiguous. Germline CDR1 SGHTA, CDR2 FQGNSA. Trimming removed 1 base from V and 8 bases from J, with 11 bases in between. The CDR3 sequence is 13 residues long. As DNA, the CDR3 is TGTGCCAGCAGCTTAGATCGGGTGCGCGGCTACACCTTC. Translating it yields CASSLDRVRGYTF.

The rearrangement links TRBV11-2 to TRBJ1-3; D gene uncertain. The V end lost 5 bases, the J end lost 0 bases, and 8 bases lay between the germline ends. This CDR3 has 14 residues. Germline CDR1 and CDR2: SGHAT and FQNNGV. This CDR3 reads CASSPGISGNTIYF. The CDR3 coding sequence is TGTGCCAGCAGCCCGGGGATCTCTGGAAACACCATATATTTT.

The chain couples TRBV27 to TRBJ1-2; 7 bases are a match to TRBD1. CDR1 is MNHEY and CDR2 is SMNVEV in the germline V gene (reference sequence). V shed 8 bases and J 4 bases; nucleotides not matched to a gene: 10. This CDR3 has 14 residues. The DNA of the CDR3 is TGTGCCAGCCGTCAAAACAGGGGCGGCTATGGCTACACCTTC. Its protein product is CASRQNRGGYGYTF.

The chain is built from TRBV4-1 and TRBJ1-2; no reliable D call. V gave up 4 bases and J gave up 0 bases, with 18 bases separating them. The CDR3 loop spans 17 amino acids. Germline V gene data show CDR1 as MGHRA and CDR2 as YSYEKL. CDR3 loop: CASSPMTRTSPNYGYTF. The CDR3 coding sequence is TGCGCCAGCAGCCCAATGACACGGACGAGCCCTAACTATGGCTACACCTTC.

V is TRBV7-3 and J is TRBJ1-1; D call uncertain. Germline V gene data show CDR1 as SGHTA and CDR2 as FQGTGA. V was shortened by 2 bases and J by 0 bases, with 10 bases between the two germline ends. This CDR3 is built from 15 residues. The CDR3 DNA reads TGTGCCAGCAGCTTATATGGGAGACTGAACACTGAAGCTTTCTTT. It codes for CASSLYGRLNTEAFF.

This chain links TRBV6-5 with TRBJ1-5; D is unresolved. CDR3 length: 15 amino acids. Germline V gene sequence: CDR1 MNHEY, CDR2 SVGAGI. V gave up 7 bases and J gave up 0 bases, with 13 bases separating them. The CDR3 sequence is CASTSAGYSNQPQHF. The CDR3 DNA reads as TGTGCCAGCACAAGCGCGGGGTATAGCAATCAGCCCCAGCATTTT.

V usage is TRBV12-3 or TRBV12-4 and J usage is TRBJ1-2; a possible D gene is TRBD1 (6 bases). The CDR3 loop spans 13 amino acids. V dropped 6 bases and J dropped 8 bases, with 16 bases sitting between them. CDR3 nucleotides: TGTGCCAGCAGCCCGACAGGATATTTGGGCTACACCTTC. This translates into CASSPTGYLGYTF.

The chain links TRBV7-3 to TRBJ2-7, with TRBD2 identical over 11 bases. J gave up 1 base and V 5 bases, and 10 bases lay outside the gene matches. There are 17 residues in the CDR3. Germline CDR1 is SGHTA and CDR2 is FQGTGA. CDR3: CASSPVKLAGVSYEQYF. DNA of the CDR3: TGTGCCAGCAGCCCTGTAAAACTAGCGGGAGTGTCCTACGAGCAGTACTTC.

The rearrangement joins TRBV21-1 to TRBJ1-4; TRBD1 was called by the table and not checked on the DNA. TRBV21-1 constitutes a pseudogene. This CDR3 contains 19 residues. DNA for the CDR3: TGTGCCAGCAGCCCCCTGGGGGAATACAGGGGGCGTATCTGTGAAAAACTGTTTTTT. Its translation: CASSPLGEYRGRICEKLFF.

This chain connects TRBV9 to TRBJ2-2; TRBD2 agrees at 9 bases. Germline V gene data show CDR1 as SGDLS and CDR2 as YYNGEE. CDR3 size: 16 residues. Trimming took 0 bases from V and 6 from J; bases not matched to a gene: 6. The CDR3 loop reads CASSVEPSGASGELFF. CDR3 in DNA: TGTGCCAGCAGCGTAGAACCTAGCGGGGCCTCCGGGGAGCTGTTTTTT.

CDR3 region: CASSQEWQVREQFF. The CDR3 region has the DNA TGTGCCAGCAGCCAAGAGTGGCAGGTTAGGGAGCAGTTCTTC. The chain employs TRBV3-1 (or the pseudogene TRBV3-2) and TRBJ2-1, with D unresolved. The CDR3 is 14 residues long. V shed 0 bases and J shed 10 bases, with 13 bases lying between them. The germline V gene has CDR1 LGHDT and CDR2 YNNKEL (reference sequence).

The V gene is TRBV12-3 or TRBV12-4, the J gene TRBJ1-6; D gene uncertain. This CDR3 region has 13 residues. The ends were cut back, 2 bases at V and 16 bases at J, with 15 bases in the middle. The CDR3 nucleotides are TGTGCCAGCAGTTTAAGGGAAGCTGGCGCACTCCACTTT. This gives the protein CASSLREAGALHF.

V is TRBV10-3 and J is TRBJ2-3; 11 positions agree with TRBD2. The V and J ends lost 6 bases and 4 bases, in that order; junction bases with no gene match: 3. This CDR3 is 14 amino acids long. Germline CDR1 is ENHRY and CDR2 is SYGVKD. CDR3 in amino acids: CAIRASGGPDTQYF. The CDR3 nucleotides are TGTGCCATCAGAGCTAGCGGGGGGCCAGATACGCAGTATTTT.

The J gene is TRBJ1-3, the V gene TRBV10-3; D unresolved. Per the germline V gene, CDR1 is ENHRY and CDR2 is SYGVKD. The CDR3 runs to 15 residues. V was clipped by 0 bases and J by 0 bases, with 6 bases between them. CDR3 sequence: CAISESESSGNTIYF. The CDR3 DNA reads TGTGCCATCAGTGAGTCGGAGAGCTCTGGAAACACCATATATTTT.

This chain uses TRBV5-4 with TRBJ1-2; 10 bases agree with TRBD1. CDR3 size: 15 residues. In germline, CDR1 is SGHNT, CDR2 YYREEE (reference sequence). Trimming took 0 bases from V and 4 from J; bases not matched to a gene: 3. CDR3 nucleotides: TGTGCCAGCAGCTTGGGGACAGGGGGGTCCTATGGCTACACCTTC. This gives the protein CASSLGTGGSYGYTF.

V gene TRBV5-4 combines with J gene TRBJ1-1; weak D call: TRBD1 (5 bases). The V and J ends lost 3 bases and 1 base respectively, with 19 bases between them. The CDR3 length is 17 residues. Germline CDR1 is SGHNT and CDR2 is YYREEE (reference sequence). This CDR3 reads CASSSDLLVQANTEAFF. The CDR3 DNA reads TGTGCCAGCAGCTCTGATTTACTCGTACAGGCGAACACTGAAGCTTTCTTT.

Note on this clone: Likely a read error: the CDR3 ends without its conserved phenylalanine or tryptophan. This rearrangement joins TRBV5-1 to TRBJ1-2; 12 bases align to TRBD1. The germline V gene has CDR1 SGHRS and CDR2 YFSETQ. J gave up 6 bases and V 7 bases, and 4 bases lay outside the gene matches. The CDR3 covers 13 residues. The chain's CDR3 is CASSGQGADGYTL. CDR3 bases: TGCGCCAGCTCGGGACAGGGGGCTGATGGCTACACCCTC.

This clone was observed at least ten times. The V and J genes are TRBV10-1 and TRBJ1-5, with D unresolved. The V gene lost 8 bases and the J gene lost 5 bases, with 13 bases spanning the gap. The CDR3 is made up of 13 amino acids. Germline assignment: CDR1 WNHNN and CDR2 SYGVQD (reference sequence). The CDR3 here is CASQQDIHQPQHF. As DNA, the CDR3 is TGCGCCAGCCAACAAGACATACATCAGCCCCAGCATTTT.

This chain joins TRBV2 and TRBJ1-2, with 10 nucleotides matching TRBD1. CDR1 is SNHLY and CDR2 is FYNNEI in the germline V gene. Trimming at V came to 6 bases and at J to 8 bases, leaving 6 bases not matched to a gene. There are 13 residues in the CDR3. CDR3 amino acids: CASSGTGATGYTF. CDR3 coding DNA: TGTGCCAGCAGCGGGACAGGGGCCACGGGCTACACCTTC.

This clone was found once. The chain is built from TRBV5-1 and TRBJ1-1; 7 positions match TRBD1. CDR3 length: 14 residues. With V trimmed by 2 bases and J by 4 bases, 5 bases remained unmatched. The germline gives CDR1 SGHRS, CDR2 YFSETQ. CDR3 nucleotides: TGCGCCAGCAGCTTACAGGGGACCCCCACTGAAGCTTTCTTT. Its translation: CASSLQGTPTEAFF.

V and J are TRBV7-3 and TRBJ2-7; 10 nucleotides agree with TRBD2. Germline CDR1 SGHTA, CDR2 FQGTGA. The CDR3 sequence is 14 residues long. Unmatched junction bases numbered 5, after V lost 5 bases and J lost 4 bases. The CDR3 DNA follows: TGTGCCAGCAGCATAAGCGGGAGGGGGTACGAGCAGTACTTC. It is translated as CASSISGRGYEQYF.

This clone was counted a few times. The chain combines TRBV2 with TRBJ2-3; the D is unclear. Germline assignment: CDR1 SNHLY and CDR2 FYNNEI. The CDR3 runs to 12 residues. Trimming removed 7 bases from V and 10 bases from J, with 15 bases in between. CDR3 bases: TGTGCCAGCAAACTACTTAGAAATTCGCAGTATTTT. As protein: CASKLLRNSQYF. Full variable domain (rest looked up from reference TRBV2 and TRBJ2-3): EPEVTQTPSHQVTQMGQEVILRCVPISNHLYFYWYRQILGQKVEFLVSFYNNEISEKSEIFDDQFSVERPDGSNFTLKIRSTKLEDSAMYFCASKLLRNSQYFGPGTRLTVL.

The rearrangement links TRBV5-6 to TRBJ2-7; D call uncertain. Germline assignment: CDR1 SGHDT and CDR2 YYEEEE. Trimming left V 3 bases short and J 4 bases short, with 8 bases between. This CDR3 spans 12 amino acids. CDR3 residues: CASSSSGYEQYF. DNA for the CDR3: TGTGCCAGCAGCTCTTCTGGGTACGAGCAGTACTTC.

This chain links TRBV19 with TRBJ1-1, with a weak D call TRBD1 (5 bases). Per germline, CDR1 LNHDA and CDR2 SQIVND (reference sequence). The CDR3 consists of 13 residues. Trimming stripped 6 bases from V and 0 bases from J, with 8 bases between. CDR3 residues: CASSSGLNTEAFF. The CDR3 region has the DNA TGTGCCAGTAGCTCGGGGCTGAACACTGAAGCTTTCTTT.